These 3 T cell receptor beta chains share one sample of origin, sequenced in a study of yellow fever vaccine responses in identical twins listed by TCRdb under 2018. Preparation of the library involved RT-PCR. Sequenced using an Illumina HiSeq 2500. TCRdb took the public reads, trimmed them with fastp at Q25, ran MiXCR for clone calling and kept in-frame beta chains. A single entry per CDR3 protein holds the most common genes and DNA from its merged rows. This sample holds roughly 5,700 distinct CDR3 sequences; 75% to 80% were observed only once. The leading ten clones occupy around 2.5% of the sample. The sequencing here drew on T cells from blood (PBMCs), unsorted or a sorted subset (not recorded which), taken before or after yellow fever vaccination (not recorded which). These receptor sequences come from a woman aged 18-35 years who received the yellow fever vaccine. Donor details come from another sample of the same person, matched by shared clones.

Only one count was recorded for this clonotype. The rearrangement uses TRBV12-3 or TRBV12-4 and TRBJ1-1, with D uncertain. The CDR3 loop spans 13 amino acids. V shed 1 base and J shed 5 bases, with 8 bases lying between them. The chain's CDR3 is CASSLGAGTEAFF. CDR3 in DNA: TGTGCCAGCAGTTTAGGGGCCGGGACTGAAGCTTTCTTT.

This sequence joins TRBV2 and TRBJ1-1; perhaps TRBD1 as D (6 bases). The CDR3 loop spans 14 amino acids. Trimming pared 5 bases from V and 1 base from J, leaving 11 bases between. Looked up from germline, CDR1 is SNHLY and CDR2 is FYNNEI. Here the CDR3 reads CASSTTGGNTEAFF. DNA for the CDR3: TGTGCCAGCAGTACGACAGGAGGGAACACTGAAGCTTTCTTT.

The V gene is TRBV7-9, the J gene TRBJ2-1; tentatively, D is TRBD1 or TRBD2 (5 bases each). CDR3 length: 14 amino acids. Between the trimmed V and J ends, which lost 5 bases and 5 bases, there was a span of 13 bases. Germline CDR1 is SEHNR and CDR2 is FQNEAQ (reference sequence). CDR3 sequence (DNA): TGTGCCAGCAGCCCTCAGGGACGGAACAATGAGCAGTTCTTC. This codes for CASSPQGRNNEQFF.